This paragraph covers one T cell receptor (beta chain) sequence. The table lists this clone with a few counts. The antigen it binds to is not known. Base qualities were left out, and no much larger clone turns up one base away. V trim: 1 base; J trim: 3 bases; unmatched bases: 2. The CDR3 spans 14 residues, from the cysteine through the phenylalanine. The sequence is cut down to CDR3 DNA, 42 bases in frame from base 1. Taken from the germline V gene (reference sequence), the CDR1 and CDR2 loops are SEHNR and FQNEAQ. This specimen comes from a study of ipilimumab plus nivolumab after autologous stem cell transplantation (dated by TCRdb to the early 2020s). Background for the entire study: Trial patients received a median of roughly 5 ipilimumab doses and seven to nine nivolumab doses. Approximately 36 patients made up the trial's intent-to-treat population. Patients undergoing autologous transplant for high-risk diffuse large B cell lymphoma, mature T cell lymphoma, or multiple myeloma were enrolled in the trial. The investigation overall reported the following: Combined checkpoint inhibition as post-transplant consolidation was concluded by the authors to appear tolerable. Per the authors, a biologic rationale for further study of the post-transplant checkpoint inhibition approach was offered by T cell receptor repertoire, regulatory T cell phenotype and gut microbiota profiles.

The library relied on the immunoSEQ multiplex PCR assay. Held by TCRdb, this immuneACCESS table contains in-frame sequences only and omits some clones. Under half of the omission traces to an unresolved V gene where checked; the cause of the rest is unknown. This sample comprises approximately 16,000 clones, about four fifths of them detected only once. Less than 11% of the sample is taken by the ten largest. Checkpoint therapy began 14 to 28 days after autologous transplant, with ipilimumab given at 1 mg/kg intravenously on day 1 of selected weeks. Patients received nivolumab at 3 mg/kg intravenously on day 1 of weeks 1, 4, 7, 10, and every two weeks through week 26. The study was a Phase Ib clinical trial testing combined checkpoint inhibition with ipilimumab and nivolumab as consolidation after autologous stem cell transplantation.

Specimen: PBMCs, collected in a trial of ipilimumab plus nivolumab as post-transplant consolidation. In this chain, TRBV7-9 is recombined with TRBJ2-7, with 8 bases matching TRBD2. The source of this sequence is a male donor with primary mediastinal lymphoma. The CDR3 reads as follows: CASSLGTSSYEQYF. The nucleotides are TGTGCCAGCAGCTTAGGGACTAGCAGCTACGAGCAGTACTTC. Supplemented by the reference TRBV7-9 and TRBJ2-7 proteins around the CDR3, the complete variable domain is DTGVSQNPRHKITKRGQNVTFRCDPISEHNRLYWYRQTLGQGPEFLTYFQNEAQLEKSRLLSDRFSAERPKGSFSTLEIQRTEQGDSAMYLCASSLGTSSYEQYFGPGTRLTVT.